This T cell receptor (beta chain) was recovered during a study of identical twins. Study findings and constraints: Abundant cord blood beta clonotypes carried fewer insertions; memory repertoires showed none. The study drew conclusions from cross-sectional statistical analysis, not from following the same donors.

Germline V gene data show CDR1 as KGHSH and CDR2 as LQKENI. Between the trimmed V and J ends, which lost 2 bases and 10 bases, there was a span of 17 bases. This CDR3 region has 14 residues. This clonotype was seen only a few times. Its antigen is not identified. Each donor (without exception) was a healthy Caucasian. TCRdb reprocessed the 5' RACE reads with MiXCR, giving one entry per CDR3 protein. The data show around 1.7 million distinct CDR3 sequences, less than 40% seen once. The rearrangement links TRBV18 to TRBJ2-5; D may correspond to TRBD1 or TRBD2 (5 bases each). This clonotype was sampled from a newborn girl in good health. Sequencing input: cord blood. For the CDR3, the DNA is TGTGCCAGCTCACCAGTAGGACGGCTGGGGGACCAGTACTTC. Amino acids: CASSPVGRLGDQYF.